Below, one T cell receptor (beta chain) is given with its context. V dropped 4 bases and J dropped 1 base, with 2 bases sitting between them. The CDR3 consists of 13 residues. Germline assignment: CDR1 MNHEY and CDR2 SMNVEV (reference sequence). Using immunoSEQ multiplex PCR, the repertoire was profiled, and TCRdb retains in-frame clones only, with some absent. The table includes about 2 million clones, 85% to 95% detected once. These data are taken from a study of shared clonotypes between healthy human individuals. Overall study context: Three CD4 naive, three CD4 memory, two CD8 naive and one CD8 memory plate were used per donor.

In the naive CD8 group, cells lacked CD45RO and were positively selected for CCR7, so terminally differentiated effector memory CD45RA+ cells were left out. Healthy HIV-negative adults with no recent acute infections or vaccinations were recruited as donors. The TCR comes from a man aged 18 to 29 in good health. The sequencing sample was made of naive CD8+ T cells sorted from blood. The chain has TRBV27 and TRBJ1-6, with D hard to call. The CDR3 DNA is TGTGCCAGCAGTTCTTCCTATAATTCACCCCTCCACTTT. Its translation: CASSSSYNSPLHF.